This T cell receptor (beta chain) originates from a study of CD8+CD57+ T cells in acquired aplastic anemia. Across the study: The average for DNA from sorted CD4+ and CD8+ cells was roughly 3 ug.

Genomic DNA constituted the template upon which TCR beta VDJ and CDR3 profiling was performed. Each CDR3 protein gets one entry after TCRdb re-called the reads with MiXCR. Counted here are 150,000 to 200,000 distinct CDR3 sequences, 48% occurring once; the ten biggest clones make up about 1.7%. The CDR3 consists of 15 residues. CDR1 is DFQATT and CDR2 is SNEGSKA in the germline V gene (reference sequence). Trimming shortened V by 3 bases and J by 2 bases, and 15 bases separated the two germline ends. An expansion of CD8+CD57+ cells by flow cytometry had been shown in patients chosen for sequencing. Patients had not yet gotten any therapy when their blood was taken for sampling.

Sequencing was done on a sample of sorted CD4+, CD8+, or CD8+CD57+ T cells (not recorded which) from PBMCs. The TCR comes from a human donor with aplastic anemia. The chain joins TRBV20-1 to TRBJ2-3; no reliable D call. This CDR3 is CSASRNLGNTDTQYF. In DNA form, the CDR3 reads TGCAGTGCTAGCCGCAACCTAGGAAACACAGATACGCAGTATTTT.